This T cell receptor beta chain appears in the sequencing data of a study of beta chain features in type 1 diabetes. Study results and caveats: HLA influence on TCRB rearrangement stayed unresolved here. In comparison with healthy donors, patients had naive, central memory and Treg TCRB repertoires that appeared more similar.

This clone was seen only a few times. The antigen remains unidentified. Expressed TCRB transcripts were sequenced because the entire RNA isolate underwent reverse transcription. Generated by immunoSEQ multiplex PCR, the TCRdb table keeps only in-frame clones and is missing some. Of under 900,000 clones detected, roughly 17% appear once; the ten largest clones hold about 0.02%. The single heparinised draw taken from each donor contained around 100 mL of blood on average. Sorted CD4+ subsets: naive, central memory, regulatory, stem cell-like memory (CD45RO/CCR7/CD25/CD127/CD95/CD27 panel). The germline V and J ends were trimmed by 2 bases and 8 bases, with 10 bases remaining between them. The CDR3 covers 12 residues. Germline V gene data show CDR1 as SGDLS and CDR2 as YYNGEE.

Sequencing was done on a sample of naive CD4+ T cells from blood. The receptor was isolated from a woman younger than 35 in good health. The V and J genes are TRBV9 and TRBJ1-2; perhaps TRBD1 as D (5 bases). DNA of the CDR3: TGTGCCAGCAGCGTCCGGGACCGAGGCTACACCTTC. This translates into CASSVRDRGYTF.